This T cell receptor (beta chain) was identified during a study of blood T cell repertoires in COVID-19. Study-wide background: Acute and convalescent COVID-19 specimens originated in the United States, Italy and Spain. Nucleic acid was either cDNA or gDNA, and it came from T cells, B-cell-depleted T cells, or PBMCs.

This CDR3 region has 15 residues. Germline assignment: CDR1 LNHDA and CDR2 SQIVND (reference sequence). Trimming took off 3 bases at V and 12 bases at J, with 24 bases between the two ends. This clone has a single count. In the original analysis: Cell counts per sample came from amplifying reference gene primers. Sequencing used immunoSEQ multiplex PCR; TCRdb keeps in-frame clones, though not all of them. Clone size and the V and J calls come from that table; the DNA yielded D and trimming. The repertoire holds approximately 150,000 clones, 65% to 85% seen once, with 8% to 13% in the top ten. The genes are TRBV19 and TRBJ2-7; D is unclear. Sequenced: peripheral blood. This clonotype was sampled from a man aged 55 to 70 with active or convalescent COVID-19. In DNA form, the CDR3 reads TGTGCCAGTAGTATTCAGTCCGGCGGCATGGTCTCTAGGTACTTC. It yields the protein CASSIQSGGMVSRYF.